The 22 T cell receptor beta chains below were found in one sample sequenced in a study of tumor and adjacent non-tumor tissue in lung cancer (dated by TCRdb to 2016 to 2019). RNA was isolated from bulk, unsorted tissue, and RNA quality was assessed with a NanoDrop ND-1000 and an Agilent 2100. Libraries came from multiplex PCR. The instrument was an Illumina HiSeq 2500. TCRbeta libraries were constructed through three rounds of nested PCR with primers (Table S4) according to protocols modified from ARM-PCR. TCRdb applied fastp at Q25 and MiXCR to the public reads, then kept only in-frame beta chains. Each entry is one CDR3 protein sequence, shown with its most common DNA and genes. For this sample the table gives some 74,000 distinct CDR3 sequences, of which 72% were detected only once. The ten biggest clones cover about 9.5% of the sample. The material sequenced was lung tumor tissue. The receptors stem from a woman in her thirties or forties with non-small cell lung cancer.

This chain connects TRBV6-5 to TRBJ1-5; 7 bases are a match to TRBD1. There are 14 residues in the CDR3. The germline V gene has CDR1 MNHEY and CDR2 SVGAGI. V shed 5 bases, J shed 4 bases, and the junction held 5 bases outside the gene matches. The CDR3 nucleotides read TGTGCCAGCAGTGAGACAGGGAGTAATCAGCCCCAGCATTTT. Its translation is CASSETGSNQPQHF.

This clonotype is medium-sized (0.01 to 0.1%) in the sample. This chain connects TRBV10-1 to TRBJ2-2; possible D gene TRBD2, 6 bases. V lost 3 bases and J 4 bases, leaving 15 bases between the germline ends. This CDR3 is 16 amino acids long. Germline lookup yields CDR1 WNHNN and CDR2 SYGVQD (reference sequence). In nucleotides, the CDR3 is TGCGCCAGCAGTGAAGGAGGGATCCTTGGCACCGGGGAGCTGTTTTTT. The encoded protein is CASSEGGILGTGELFF.

This clonotype was seen a single time. V usage is TRBV12-3 or TRBV12-4 and J usage is TRBJ1-2; D not certain. This CDR3 has 12 amino acids. Trimming took 7 bases from V and 3 from J, leaving 9 bases between them. In DNA, the CDR3 is TGTGCCAGCATGCGCGGGTACTATGGCTACACCTTC. This translates into CASMRGYYGYTF.

In regard to this clonotype: As the CDR3 is not closed by the conserved phenylalanine or tryptophan, this likely results from a read error. The V gene is TRBV6-2 or TRBV6-3, the J gene TRBJ2-6; the D gene could be TRBD1 or TRBD2 (5 bases each). There are 13 residues in the CDR3. CDR1 and CDR2 (germline): MNHEY, SVGEGT. The CDR3 bases are TGTGTCAGCCGGGACCCGGGGGCCAACGTCCTGACTCTC. Translated, it gives CVSRDPGANVLTL.

This clonotype was counted ten times or more. The V call is TRBV6-2 or TRBV6-3, the J call TRBJ2-1; D may be TRBD2 (6 bases). Looked up from germline, CDR1 is MNHEY and CDR2 is SVGEGT. V lost 6 bases, J lost 5 bases, and 20 bases lay in between. CDR3 length equals 16 residues. The CDR3 region is CASSSYGAGYDNEQFF. In DNA, the CDR3 is TGTGCCAGCAGCTCTTATGGGGCGGGATACGACAATGAGCAGTTCTTC.

This clonotype turned up a few times. The rearrangement joins TRBV2 to TRBJ1-6, with 12 nucleotides matching TRBD1. The CDR3 runs to 14 residues. Germline V CDR1 and CDR2: SNHLY, FYNNEI. Germline trimming cut 10 bases from V and 7 bases from J; bases unmatched to any gene: 5. The CDR3 spells CATAGQGANSPLHF. CDR3 sequence (DNA): TGTGCCACGGCGGGACAGGGGGCAAATTCACCCCTCCACTTT.

A single count supports this clonotype. A read error may produce the germline difference seen at one junction end. This sequence joins TRBV11-1 and TRBJ2-7; D assignment may be TRBD1 or TRBD2 (5 bases each). This CDR3 has 14 amino acids. CDR1 is SGHAT, CDR2 FQDESV, per germline (reference sequence). In DNA form, the CDR3 reads TGTGTCAGCAGCCGGGGACGGAGTTCCTACGAGCAGTACTTC. Protein product: CVSSRGRSSYEQYF.

About this clonotype: The junction differs from germline at one of its ends, possibly a read error. The V call is TRBV11-2, the J call TRBJ2-5, with 10 bases that match TRBD1. The CDR3 has 15 amino acids. From germline, CDR1 is SGHAT and CDR2 FQNNGV. This CDR3 reads CDSSVGQGNQETQYF. The CDR3 nucleotides read TGTGACAGCAGCGTGGGACAGGGGAATCAAGAGACCCAGTACTTC.

Notes on this clonotype: Likely a read error: the CDR3 ends without its conserved phenylalanine or tryptophan. It is unclear where the CDR3 begins or ends on the DNA, so no DNA is shown, and the CDR3 is as TCRdb lists it. The chain recombines TRBV11-2 with TRBJ2-1; the D call TRBD1 from the table was never checked on the DNA. The CDR3 is 14 residues long, ends included. CDR1 is SGHAT, CDR2 FQNNGV, per germline. The CDR3: CASTWSGGYNERFL.

As regards this clonotype: An end of the junction differs from the germline gene, which may be a read error. The chain carries TRBV11-2 and TRBJ2-7, with D possibly TRBD2 on 5 matching bases. The CDR3 covers 13 residues. CDR1 is SGHAT and CDR2 is FQNNGV in the germline V gene. The CDR3 coding sequence is TGTGCCAGCAACCCAACGTCGGGGTACGAGCATTACTTC. It codes for CASNPTSGYEHYF.

The chain recombines TRBV4-1 with TRBJ2-3; D gene unclear. The germline V and J ends were trimmed by 4 bases and 13 bases, with 24 bases remaining between them. CDR3 length: 15 residues. Germline V gives CDR1 MGHRA, CDR2 YSYEKL. CDR3 in DNA: TGCGCCAGCAGCCCCGTCCGGTCAAGCGCAGATACCAAGTATTTT. This codes for CASSPVRSSADTKYF.

The rearrangement joins TRBV4-1 to TRBJ2-3, with D perhaps matching TRBD1 (7 bases). Germline CDR1 reads MGHRA; CDR2 reads YSYEKL. Trimming left V 1 base short and J 7 bases short, with 18 bases between. The CDR3 is made up of 16 amino acids. In DNA form, the CDR3 reads TGCGCCAGCAGCCAAGGCACTGACAGGGCGGGAAATACGCAGTATTTT. Translation gives CASSQGTDRAGNTQYF.

The V gene is TRBV12-3 or TRBV12-4, the J gene TRBJ2-7; 7 bases fit TRBD2. V was pared by 4 bases and J by 4 bases, with 13 bases of the junction left unmatched. The CDR3 sequence is 16 residues long. The CDR3 coding sequence is TGTGCCAGCAGTTATAGTCGGACTAGTCCAAGTTACGAGCAGTACTTC. Its protein product is CASSYSRTSPSYEQYF.

About this clonotype itself: At one end, the junction sequence differs from germline, possibly due to a read error. The chain couples TRBV29-1 to TRBJ1-2; a weak D match, TRBD1 (5 bases). There are 14 residues in the CDR3. Germline loops: CDR1 SQVTM, CDR2 ANQGSEA. The CDR3 reads CIVGELGGNYGYTF. In DNA, the CDR3 is TGCATCGTTGGAGAGCTTGGGGGGAACTATGGCTACACCTTC.

Note on this clonotype: One end of the junction is discordant with germline, which a read error may explain. V usage is TRBV11-3 and J usage is TRBJ2-3; maybe TRBD1 (7 bases). The germline gives CDR1 SGHNT, CDR2 YENEEA. The CDR3 is 16 residues long. The CDR3 DNA reads TGTACCAGAAGCTCGAGCAGGGGGGCGGGCACAGATACGCAGTATTTT. The encoded protein is CTRSSSRGAGTDTQYF.

To note about this clonotype: Given a much more abundant clone one base away, this may be a read error. V gene TRBV6-5 combines with J gene TRBJ2-6; 8 bases map to TRBD1. The CDR3 extends over 15 amino acids. Germline values: CDR1 MNHEY, CDR2 SVGAGI. The CDR3 loop is CASSWTGTGANVPTF. The CDR3 nucleotides read TGTGCCAGCAGTTGGACAGGGACCGGGGCCAACGTCCCGACTTTC.

As for this clonotype: One junction end disagrees with the germline gene, perhaps due to a read error. The CDR3 loop is CVSSWGQGQGVGEQLF. The CDR3 nucleotides read TGTGTCAGCAGCTGGGGGCAGGGCCAGGGCGTGGGTGAGCAGTTATTC. The V call is TRBV11-3, the J call TRBJ2-1; the D gene is possibly TRBD1 (6 bases). Germline V gives CDR1 SGHNT, CDR2 YENEEA. CDR3 length: 16 amino acids.

This rearrangement joins TRBV6-5 to TRBJ1-2, with D possibly being TRBD1 (6 bases). Germline values: CDR1 MNHEY, CDR2 SVGAGI. CDR3 length equals 14 residues. V was shortened by 4 bases and J by 8 bases, with 17 bases between the two germline ends. The CDR3 spells CASSCPGFGGGYTF. In DNA, the CDR3 is TGTGCCAGCAGTTGCCCTGGGTTTGGGGGCGGCTACACCTTC.

A remark on this clonotype: One end of the junction is discordant with germline, which a read error may explain. This sequence joins TRBV6-6 and TRBJ2-6; a weak D match, TRBD2 (6 bases). This CDR3 is built from 18 residues. Looked up from germline, CDR1 is MNHNY and CDR2 is SVGAGI (reference sequence). CDR3 DNA: TGTGCCGGCAAGGAGTGGGAGGCACTAAGCTCTGGGACCAACGTCCTGACTTTC. Translated, it gives CAGKEWEALSSGTNVLTF.

With respect to this clonotype: It may be a read error: a sequence one base away is much more abundant. CDR3 amino acids: CSTTDRAYEQYF. DNA for the CDR3: TGCAGTACGACCGACAGGGCGTACGAGCAGTACTTC. The chain carries TRBV20-1 and TRBJ2-7; TRBD1 aligns across 7 bases. Per the germline V gene, CDR1 is DFQATT and CDR2 is SNEGSKA (reference sequence). Losses at the gene ends were 8 bases for V and 4 bases for J; bases not matched to a gene: 8. The length of the CDR3 is 12 residues.

Remarks on this clonotype: A read error is likely, as this CDR3 ends without the conserved phenylalanine or tryptophan. This rearrangement joins TRBV11-3 to TRBJ1-6, with D hard to call. Germline lookup yields CDR1 SGHNT and CDR2 YENEEA. The CDR3 is 13 amino acids. In DNA form, the CDR3 reads TGTGCCAGCAACCATGGGGAGTATTCATCCCTCCACCTT. It specifies CASNHGEYSSLHL.

For this clonotype: A read error may produce the germline difference seen at one junction end. The gene calls are TRBV30 and TRBJ2-5, with a tentative D call TRBD2 (5 bases). Germline V lookup: CDR1 GTSNPN, CDR2 SVGIG (reference sequence). The CDR3 consists of 13 residues. In DNA, the CDR3 is TGTGTCTGGAGTATACCGCGGGTAGAGACACAGAACTTC. Encoded protein: CVWSIPRVETQNF.